The subject of this entry is one TCR beta chain. What it binds is unknown. V lost 5 bases and J 5 bases, leaving 16 bases between the germline ends. The CDR3 spans 15 residues. Germline CDR1 is SGHTS and CDR2 is YDEGEE. Repertoires were sampled repeatedly during chemoradiotherapy. This specimen belongs to a study of chemoradiotherapy in HPV16-positive cancers. Study as a whole: Candidate HPV-specific T-cell clones and common TCR motifs came from functional assays in a couple of HPV16-positive patients.

Method: immunoSEQ multiplex PCR; TCRdb's copy keeps in-frame clones and lacks some. Of 23,000 or so clones in the sample, roughly 84% were seen once. Findings of the study overall: For HPV16-positive patients, expanding HPV-responsive T cells associated with longer recurrence-free survival. During treatment, candidate HPV-specific clones and E7-related motifs expanded in tumor.

The chain has TRBV5-8 and TRBJ2-2, with D possibly TRBD2 on 6 matching bases. This sequence was found in a human donor with HPV-associated anogenital cancer. The material sequenced was blood, taken from a patient who underwent chemoradiotherapy. The CDR3 here is CASSYDAGWTGELFF. CDR3 coding DNA: TGTGCCAGCAGTTATGACGCGGGATGGACCGGGGAGCTGTTTTTT.